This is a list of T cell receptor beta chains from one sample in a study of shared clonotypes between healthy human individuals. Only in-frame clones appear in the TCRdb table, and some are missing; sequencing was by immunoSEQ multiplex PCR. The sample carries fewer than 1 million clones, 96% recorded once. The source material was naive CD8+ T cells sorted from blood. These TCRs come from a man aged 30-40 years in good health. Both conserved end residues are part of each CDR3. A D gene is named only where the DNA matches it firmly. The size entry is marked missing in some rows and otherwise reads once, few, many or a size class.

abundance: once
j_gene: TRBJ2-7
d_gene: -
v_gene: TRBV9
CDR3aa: CASSLRGGDYEQYF
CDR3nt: TGTGCCAGCAGCCTGAGGGGGGGCGACTACGAGCAGTACTTC

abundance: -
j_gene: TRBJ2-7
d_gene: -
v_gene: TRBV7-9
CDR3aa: CASSLVGRTNSYEQYF
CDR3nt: TGTGCCAGCAGCTTAGTCGGTCGGACCAATTCCTACGAGCAGTACTTC

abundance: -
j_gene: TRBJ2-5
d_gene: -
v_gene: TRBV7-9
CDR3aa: CASRPFRSETQYF
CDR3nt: TGTGCCAGCAGGCCGTTTCGTAGTGAGACCCAGTACTTC

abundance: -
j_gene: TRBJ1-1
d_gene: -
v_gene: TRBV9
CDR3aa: CASSVGGVSEAFF
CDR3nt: TGTGCCAGCAGCGTAGGCGGGGTGTCTGAAGCTTTCTTT

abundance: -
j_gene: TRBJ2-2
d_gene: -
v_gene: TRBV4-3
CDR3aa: CASSQGRPGELFF
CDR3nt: TGCGCCAGCAGCCAAGGGAGGCCCGGGGAGCTGTTTTTT

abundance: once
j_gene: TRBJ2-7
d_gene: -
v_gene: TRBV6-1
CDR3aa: CATLKSEVEQYF
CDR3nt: TGTGCCACACTAAAATCCGAAGTGGAGCAGTACTTC

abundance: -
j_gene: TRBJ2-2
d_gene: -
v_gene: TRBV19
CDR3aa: CASSANRFPGELFF
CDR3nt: TGTGCCAGTAGTGCGAACAGGTTTCCCGGGGAGCTGTTTTTT

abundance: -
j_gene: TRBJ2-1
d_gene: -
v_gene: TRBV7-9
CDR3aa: CASSSTNRDVWNNEQFF
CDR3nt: TGTGCCAGCAGCTCGACCAATAGGGACGTTTGGAACAATGAGCAGTTCTTC

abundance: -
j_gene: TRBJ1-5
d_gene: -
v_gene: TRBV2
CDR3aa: CASSEIRQANSNQPQHF
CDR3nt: TGTGCCAGCAGTGAAATTCGGCAGGCAAATAGCAATCAGCCCCAGCATTTT

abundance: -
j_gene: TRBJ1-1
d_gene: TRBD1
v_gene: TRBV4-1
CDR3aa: CASSQDLRPTGRLNTEAFF
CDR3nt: TGCGCCAGCAGCCAAGATCTCCGTCCGACAGGGCGGTTGAACACTGAAGCTTTCTTT

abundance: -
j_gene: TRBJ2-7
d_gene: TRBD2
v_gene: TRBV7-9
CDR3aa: CASSLPSSGLYF
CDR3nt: TGTGCCAGCAGCTTACCTTCTAGCGGGCTATACTTC

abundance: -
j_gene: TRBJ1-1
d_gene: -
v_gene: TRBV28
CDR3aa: CASMTVMNTEAFF
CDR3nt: TGTGCCAGCATGACAGTCATGAACACTGAAGCTTTCTTT

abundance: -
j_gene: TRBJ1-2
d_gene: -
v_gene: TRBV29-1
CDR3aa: CSVVWGSEGYTF
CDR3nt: TGCAGCGTTGTCTGGGGCTCGGAGGGCTACACCTTC

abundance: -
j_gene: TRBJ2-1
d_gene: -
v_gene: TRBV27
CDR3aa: CASSRGGTYNEQFF
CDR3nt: TGTGCCAGCAGCAGGGGGGGGACCTACAATGAGCAGTTCTTC

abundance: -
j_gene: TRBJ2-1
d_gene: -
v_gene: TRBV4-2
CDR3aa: CASSQDRGGKQFF
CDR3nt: TGTGCCAGCAGCCAAGACCGAGGCGGGAAGCAGTTCTTC

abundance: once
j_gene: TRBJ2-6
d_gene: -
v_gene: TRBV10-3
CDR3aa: CAIESGANVLTF
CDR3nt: TGTGCCATAGAATCTGGGGCCAACGTCCTGACTTTC

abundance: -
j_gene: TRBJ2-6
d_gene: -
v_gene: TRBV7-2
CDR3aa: CASSFAISGANVLTF
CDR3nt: TGTGCCAGCAGCTTTGCTATCTCTGGGGCCAACGTCCTGACTTTC

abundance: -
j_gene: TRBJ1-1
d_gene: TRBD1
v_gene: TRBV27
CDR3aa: CASSVPGGTEAFF
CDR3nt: TGTGCCAGCAGTGTCCCAGGGGGCACTGAAGCTTTCTTT

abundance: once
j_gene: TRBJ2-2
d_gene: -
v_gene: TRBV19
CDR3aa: CASSMAGHTGELFF
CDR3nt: TGTGCCAGTAGTATGGCAGGGCATACCGGGGAGCTGTTTTTT

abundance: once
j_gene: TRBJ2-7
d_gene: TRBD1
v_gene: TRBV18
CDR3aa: CASSPETGGASYEQYF
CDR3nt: TGTGCCAGCTCACCGGAGACAGGGGGCGCCTCCTACGAGCAGTACTTC

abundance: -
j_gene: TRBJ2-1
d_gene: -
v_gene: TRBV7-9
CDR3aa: CASTLDELGRSYNEQFF
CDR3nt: TGTGCCAGCACCCTAGATGAGTTGGGCAGGTCCTACAATGAGCAGTTCTTC

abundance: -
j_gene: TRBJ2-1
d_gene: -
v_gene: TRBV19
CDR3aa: CASSNRGPSFEQFF
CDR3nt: TGTGCCAGTAGTAACCGGGGGCCCTCCTTTGAGCAGTTCTTC

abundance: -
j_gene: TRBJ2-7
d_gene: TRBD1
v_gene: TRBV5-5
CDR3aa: CASSETGVEQYF
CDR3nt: TGTGCCAGCAGTGAGACAGGGGTGGAGCAGTACTTC

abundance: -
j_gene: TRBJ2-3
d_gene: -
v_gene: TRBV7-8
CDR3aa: CASSPRGLSRLTDTQYF
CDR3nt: TGTGCCAGCAGCCCACGGGGCTTGTCACGGCTCACAGATACGCAGTATTTT

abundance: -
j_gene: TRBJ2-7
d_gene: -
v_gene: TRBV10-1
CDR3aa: CVPGAGGIGYEQYF
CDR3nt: TGCGTCCCCGGGGCCGGGGGCATCGGGTACGAGCAGTACTTC

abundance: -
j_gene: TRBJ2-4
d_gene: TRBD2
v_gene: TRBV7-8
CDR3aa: CASSLVGASGSFKNIQYF
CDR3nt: TGTGCCAGCAGCTTAGTCGGAGCTAGCGGGAGCTTTAAAAACATTCAGTACTTC

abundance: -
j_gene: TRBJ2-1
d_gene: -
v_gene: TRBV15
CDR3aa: CATSREDGPSSYNEQFF
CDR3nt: TGTGCCACCAGCAGAGAGGACGGTCCCAGCTCCTACAATGAGCAGTTCTTC